Shown below are 28 T cell receptor beta chains from a single sample sequenced in a study of PD-L1 blockade in urothelial cancer. Repertoires were generated with immunoSEQ multiplex PCR, while TCRdb's copy carries only in-frame clones and drops some. This table has about 42,000 clones, about four fifths appearing once. The input for sequencing was PBMCs, taken around atezolizumab (anti-PD-L1) treatment. These receptors came from a man in his 70s with urothelial cancer.

This chain links TRBV19 with TRBJ1-1; TRBD1 matches 7 bases. The germline CDR1 and CDR2 sequences are LNHDA and SQIVND (reference sequence). This CDR3 comprises 15 residues. J lost 0 bases, V lost 1 base, and 2 bases had no gene match. The CDR3 nucleotides read TGTGCCAGTAGTATAGGGGACAGAATGAACACTGAAGCTTTCTTT. Translation gives CASSIGDRMNTEAFF.

This clone was found a few times. The rearrangement links TRBV29-1 to TRBJ2-2; possibly TRBD2 for D (5 bases). The CDR3 extends over 14 amino acids. With 3 bases removed from V and 5 bases from J, the gap between germline ends came to 13 bases. Germline CDR1 and CDR2: SQVTM and ANQGSEA. CDR3 sequence: CSVDGLGSTGELFF. In DNA, the CDR3 is TGCAGCGTTGATGGGTTGGGGAGTACCGGGGAGCTGTTTTTT.

The chain couples TRBV11-3 to TRBJ1-1; 8 nucleotides line up with TRBD1. Trimming took 3 bases from V and 6 from J; bases not matched to a gene: 3. This CDR3 has 13 amino acids. Germline CDR1 is SGHNT and CDR2 is YENEEA. The CDR3 region is CASSLDRAAEAFF. As DNA, the CDR3 is TGTGCCAGCAGCTTGGACAGGGCGGCTGAAGCTTTCTTT.

Only one count was recorded for this clone. CDR3 bases: TGTGCCAGCAGCTCGGGGAATGAGCAGTTCTTC. Translated: CASSSGNEQFF. This sequence joins TRBV7-9 and TRBJ2-1; perhaps TRBD2 as D (5 bases). This CDR3 has 11 residues. Trimming shortened V by 4 bases and J by 7 bases, and 5 bases separated the two germline ends. Germline V gene lookup returns CDR1 SEHNR and CDR2 FQNEAQ (reference sequence).

The chain recombines TRBV30 with TRBJ1-1, with D unclear. CDR1 and CDR2 (germline): GTSNPN, SVGIG (reference sequence). This CDR3 spans 12 amino acids. Trimming left V 4 bases short and J 7 bases short, with 13 bases between. DNA for the CDR3: TGTGCCTGGACCCCCGGTCAATATGAAGCTTTCTTT. Encoded protein: CAWTPGQYEAFF.

This clone has only one observation. V usage is TRBV6-1 and J usage is TRBJ2-5; TRBD1 might be the D (5 bases). The CDR3 sequence is 14 residues long. V lost 3 bases and J 5 bases, leaving 13 bases between the germline ends. Per the germline V gene, CDR1 is MNHNS and CDR2 is SASEGT. CDR3 sequence reads: CASSEWGTGETQYF. CDR3 DNA sequence: TGTGCCAGCAGTGAGTGGGGCACCGGGGAGACCCAGTACTTC.

The V gene is TRBV4-3, the J gene TRBJ2-3, with D possibly being TRBD1 (5 bases). This CDR3 comprises 18 residues. Germline CDR1 is LGHNA and CDR2 is YSLEER. Trimming removed 2 bases from V and 2 bases from J, with 20 bases in between. This chain's CDR3 is CASSQLPDNLEYTDTQYF. The CDR3 DNA sequence: TGCGCCAGCAGCCAACTCCCGGACAATCTGGAATACACAGATACGCAGTATTTT.

Of note for this clone: At one end, the junction sequence differs from germline, possibly due to a read error. The chain uses TRBV29-1 and TRBJ1-2; no definite D call. The CDR3 has 12 amino acids. The V gene's germline CDR1 is SQVTM and CDR2 ANQGSEA. The CDR3 loop is CGVEGANYGYTF. DNA for the CDR3: TGCGGCGTTGAGGGAGCTAACTATGGCTACACCTTC.

This clone was detected only once. The chain joins TRBV30 to TRBJ1-1; D may be TRBD1 (5 bases). The CDR3 loop spans 19 amino acids. The ends were cut back, 2 bases at V and 3 bases at J, with 28 bases in the middle. Per the germline V gene, CDR1 is GTSNPN and CDR2 is SVGIG (reference sequence). The CDR3 DNA reads TGTGCCTGGAGTTCCGCCAGAGATGGACACTTCGACGGATACACTGAAGCTTTCTTT. It encodes CAWSSARDGHFDGYTEAFF.

The gene calls are TRBV18 and TRBJ1-3; the match to TRBD1 covers 7 bases. The CDR3 is 16 amino acids. Germline loops: CDR1 KGHSH, CDR2 LQKENI. V lost 4 bases, J lost 2 bases, and 8 bases stayed unmatched. In nucleotides, the CDR3 is TGTGCCAGCTCACAAGACTCCGGGACAGCTGGAAACACCATATATTTT. This gives the protein CASSQDSGTAGNTIYF.

Note on this clone: Other DNA sequences within the sample encode an identical CDR3. The J gene is TRBJ2-7, the V gene TRBV6-5; tentatively, D is TRBD1 (6 bases). The CDR3 spans 12 residues. Per the germline V gene, CDR1 is MNHEY and CDR2 is SVGAGI. V gave up 2 bases and J gave up 6 bases, with 8 bases separating them. This CDR3 is CASSYGGSEQYF. In nucleotides, the CDR3 is TGTGCCAGCAGTTACGGGGGCTCCGAGCAGTACTTC.

V usage is TRBV2 and J usage is TRBJ2-7; TRBD1 matches at 10 bases. CDR3 length: 14 amino acids. Germline CDR1 and CDR2: SNHLY and FYNNEI. V dropped 5 bases and J dropped 6; count of bases not matched to a gene: 7. DNA for the CDR3: TGTGCCAGCAGTCCGACAGGGGGCTCCCCCGAGCAGTACTTC. It is translated as CASSPTGGSPEQYF.

The chain combines TRBV7-2 with TRBJ2-7; 7 nucleotides agree with TRBD2. Trimming removed 1 base from V and 5 bases from J; junction bases left unmatched: 8. The germline V gene encodes CDR1 SGHTA and CDR2 FQGNSA. The CDR3 has 15 residues. CDR3 sequence: CASSLGTRGSHEQYF. DNA for the CDR3: TGTGCCAGCAGCTTAGGGACTAGGGGTTCCCACGAGCAGTACTTC.

This clone was observed once. The chain combines TRBV13 with TRBJ2-3, with 12 bases that match TRBD2. CDR3 size: 16 residues. The germline V gene encodes CDR1 PRHDT and CDR2 FYEKMQ (reference sequence). The trim removed 4 bases at V and 3 bases at J, leaving 5 bases unmatched. CDR3 nucleotide sequence: TGTGCCAGCAGCTCAAGACTAGCGGGAGTGACAGATACGCAGTATTTT. Amino acids: CASSSRLAGVTDTQYF.

A single count supports this clone. The chain uses TRBV19 and TRBJ2-5, with 9 bases fitting TRBD1. V dropped 0 bases and J dropped 6; count of bases not matched to a gene: 5. Germline V gene data show CDR1 as LNHDA and CDR2 as SQIVND (reference sequence). This CDR3 comprises 15 residues. The CDR3 here is CASSIDLTGGKTQYF. CDR3 nucleotides: TGTGCCAGTAGTATAGACCTGACAGGGGGGAAGACCCAGTACTTC. The complete variable domain, with remaining parts taken from reference TRBV19 and TRBJ2-5, reads DGGITQSPKYLFRKEGQNVTLSCEQNLNHDAMYWYRQDPGQGLRLIYYSQIVNDFQKGDIAEGYSVSREKKESFPLTVTSAQKNPTAFYLCASSIDLTGGKTQYFGPGTRLLVL.

The V gene is TRBV27, the J gene TRBJ2-5; D gene uncertain. This CDR3 region has 16 residues. Germline-derived CDR1 and CDR2 are MNHEY and SMNVEV (reference sequence). V lost 1 base, J lost 4 bases, and 16 bases lay in between. The CDR3 region has the DNA TGTGCCAGCAGTTTATTTCTTGCCTCAAGTAGAGAGACCCAGTACTTC. It translates to CASSLFLASSRETQYF.

The genes are TRBV7-2 and TRBJ2-1; D remains ambiguous. CDR3 length equals 12 residues. CDR1 and CDR2 from the germline V gene are SGHTA and FQGNSA. V dropped 6 bases and J dropped 8 bases, with 11 bases sitting between them. The CDR3 region is CASSPLGYEQFF. The CDR3 DNA is TGTGCCAGCAGTCCCTTGGGCTATGAGCAGTTCTTC.

The genes are TRBV11-3 and TRBJ1-2; maybe TRBD1 (6 bases). Germline lookup yields CDR1 SGHNT and CDR2 YENEEA. This CDR3 spans 12 amino acids. V lost 4 bases to trimming and J lost 8 bases, with 11 bases between them. In nucleotides, the CDR3 is TGTGCCAGCAGCTCCCAGGGGTTCGGCTACACCTTC. Its translation is CASSSQGFGYTF.

This sequence joins TRBV18 and TRBJ1-3; D unresolved. This CDR3 spans 13 amino acids. Germline V gene lookup returns CDR1 KGHSH and CDR2 LQKENI. Trimming stripped 0 bases from V and 7 bases from J, with 7 bases between. CDR3 sequence (DNA): TGTGCCAGCTCACCACCATCGGGGAACACCATATATTTT. It specifies CASSPPSGNTIYF.

This chain links TRBV4-1 with TRBJ2-1; 12 bases align to TRBD2. The V gene end was trimmed by 4 bases and the J gene end by 5 bases; junction bases not matched to a gene: 15. The CDR3 length is 19 residues. CDR1 and CDR2 (germline): MGHRA, YSYEKL. The CDR3 region has the DNA TGCGCCAGCAGCCGAACCGGGACTAGCGGGTCCCTTACAAACAATGAGCAGTTCTTC. Its translation is CASSRTGTSGSLTNNEQFF.

The chain has TRBV4-1 and TRBJ1-5; 7 nucleotides line up with TRBD1. Trimming removed 0 bases from V and 6 bases from J; junction bases left unmatched: 5. This CDR3 is 15 amino acids long. Germline CDR1 reads MGHRA; CDR2 reads YSYEKL. The CDR3 DNA is TGCGCCAGCAGCCAAGAAATAGGGGGCGGTCAGCCCCAGCATTTT. Its protein product is CASSQEIGGGQPQHF.

This sequence joins TRBV23-1 and TRBJ2-7; D may be TRBD2 (6 bases). TRBV23-1 is sorted into the ORF group, with uncertain function. The CDR3 is 18 amino acids. Trimming took 4 bases from V and 2 from J, leaving 24 bases between them. In DNA, the CDR3 is TGCGCCAGCAGTCCGAACTCGGCCCCTTCGGCGGGGCCCTACGAGCAGTACTTC. Translating it yields CASSPNSAPSAGPYEQYF.

This sequence joins TRBV6-6 and TRBJ1-2; TRBD1 is a possible D gene (5 bases). This CDR3 comprises 12 residues. Germline V gene data show CDR1 as MNHNY and CDR2 as SVGAGI (reference sequence). The V gene lost 6 bases and the J gene lost 3 bases, with 8 bases spanning the gap. The CDR3 loop reads CASREQDYGYTF. Written as DNA, the CDR3 is TGTGCCAGCAGGGAACAGGACTATGGCTACACCTTC.

This clone showed up just a few times. The rearrangement links TRBV4-2 to TRBJ1-5; tentatively, D is TRBD1 (6 bases). The CDR3 runs to 13 residues. Germline V gives CDR1 LGHNA, CDR2 YNFKEQ. The V end lost 2 bases, the J end lost 4 bases, and 6 bases lay between the germline ends. The CDR3 is CASSQQGNQPQHF. The CDR3 DNA reads TGTGCCAGCAGCCAACAGGGGAATCAGCCCCAGCATTTT.

V is TRBV19 and J is TRBJ2-4; TRBD2 agrees at 10 bases. The junction had 3 bases not matched to a gene; V was cut back by 9 bases and J by 1 base. Germline V gene data show CDR1 as LNHDA and CDR2 as SQIVND (reference sequence). The length of the CDR3 is 14 residues. CDR3 sequence reads: CASSGREAKNIQYF. In DNA, the CDR3 is TGTGCCAGCAGCGGGAGGGAGGCCAAAAACATTCAGTACTTC.

CDR3 loop: CASSRTGGGGDTQYF. Here the CDR3 DNA reads TGTGCCAGCAGCCGAACAGGGGGTGGTGGAGATACGCAGTATTTT. The genes are TRBV7-2 and TRBJ2-3, with 8 bases lining up with TRBD1. The germline CDR1 and CDR2 sequences are SGHTA and FQGNSA. After removal of 5 bases from V and 5 bases from J, the junction contained 9 bases not matched to a gene. The CDR3 sequence is 15 residues long.

The chain has TRBV6-1 and TRBJ1-4; D call uncertain. This CDR3 contains 14 residues. Trimming took off 2 bases at V and 5 bases at J, with 9 bases between the two ends. Germline CDR1 is MNHNS and CDR2 is SASEGT. The CDR3 reads CASSESGENEKLFF. The CDR3 coding sequence is TGTGCCAGCAGTGAAAGTGGGGAGAATGAAAAACTGTTTTTT.

This clone was seen a single time. This chain uses TRBV14 with TRBJ2-3, with D perhaps TRBD2 (6 bases). CDR3 length: 15 amino acids. Germline V lookup: CDR1 SGHDN, CDR2 FVKESK. V lost 3 bases, J lost 0 bases, and 10 bases lay in between. CDR3 in amino acids: CASSQLLASTDTQYF. DNA for the CDR3: TGTGCCAGCAGCCAGCTCCTAGCGAGCACAGATACGCAGTATTTT.